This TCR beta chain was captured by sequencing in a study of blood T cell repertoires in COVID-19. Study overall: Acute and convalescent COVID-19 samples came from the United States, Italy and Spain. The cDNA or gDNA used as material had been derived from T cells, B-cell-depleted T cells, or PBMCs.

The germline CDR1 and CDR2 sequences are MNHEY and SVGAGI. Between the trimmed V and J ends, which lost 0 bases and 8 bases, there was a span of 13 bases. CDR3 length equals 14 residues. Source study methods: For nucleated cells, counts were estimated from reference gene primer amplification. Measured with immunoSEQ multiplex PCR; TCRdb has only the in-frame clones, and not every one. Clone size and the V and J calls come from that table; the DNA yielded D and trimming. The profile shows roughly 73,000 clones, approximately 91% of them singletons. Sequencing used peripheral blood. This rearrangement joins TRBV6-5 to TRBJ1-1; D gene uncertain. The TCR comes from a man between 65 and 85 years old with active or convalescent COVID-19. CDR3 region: CASSYSLRGQEAFF. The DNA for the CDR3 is TGTGCCAGCAGTTACTCGTTACGGGGTCAGGAAGCTTTCTTT.